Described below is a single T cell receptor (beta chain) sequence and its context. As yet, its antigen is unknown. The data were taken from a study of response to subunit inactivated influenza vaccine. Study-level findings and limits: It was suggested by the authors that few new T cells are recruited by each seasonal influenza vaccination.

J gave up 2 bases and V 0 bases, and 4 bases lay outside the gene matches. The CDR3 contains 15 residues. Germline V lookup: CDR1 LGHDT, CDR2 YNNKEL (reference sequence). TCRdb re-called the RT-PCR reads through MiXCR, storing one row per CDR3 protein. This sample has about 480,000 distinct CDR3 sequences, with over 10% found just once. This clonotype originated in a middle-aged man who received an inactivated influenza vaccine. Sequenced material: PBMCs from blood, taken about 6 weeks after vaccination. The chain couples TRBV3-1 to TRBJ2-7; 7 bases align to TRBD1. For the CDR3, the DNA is TGTGCCAGCAGCCAAGAGGGGACAGTGCCCTACGAGCAGTACTTC. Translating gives CASSQEGTVPYEQYF.